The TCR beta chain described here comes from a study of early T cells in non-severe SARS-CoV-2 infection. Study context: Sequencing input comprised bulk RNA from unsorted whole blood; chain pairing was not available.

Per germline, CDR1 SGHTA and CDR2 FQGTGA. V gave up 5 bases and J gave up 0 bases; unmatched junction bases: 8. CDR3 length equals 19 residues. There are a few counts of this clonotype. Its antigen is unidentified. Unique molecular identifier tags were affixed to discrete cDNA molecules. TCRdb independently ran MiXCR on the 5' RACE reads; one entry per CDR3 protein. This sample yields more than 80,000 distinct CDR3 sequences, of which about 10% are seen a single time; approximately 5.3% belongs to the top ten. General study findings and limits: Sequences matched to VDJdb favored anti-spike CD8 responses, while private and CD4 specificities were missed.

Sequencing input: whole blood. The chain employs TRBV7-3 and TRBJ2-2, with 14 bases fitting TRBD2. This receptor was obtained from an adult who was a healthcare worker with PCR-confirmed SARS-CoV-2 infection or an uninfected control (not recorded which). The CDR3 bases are TGTGCCAGCAGCCTTGCCGGGACTAGCGGGAGCTCGAACACCGGGGAGCTGTTTTTT. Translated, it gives CASSLAGTSGSSNTGELFF. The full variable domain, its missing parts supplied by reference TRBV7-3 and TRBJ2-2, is GAGVSQTPSNKVTEKGKYVELRCDPISGHTALYWYRQSLGQGPEFLIYFQGTGAADDSGLPNDRFFAVRPEGSVSTLKIQRTERGDSAVYLCASSLAGTSGSSNTGELFFGEGSRLTVL.